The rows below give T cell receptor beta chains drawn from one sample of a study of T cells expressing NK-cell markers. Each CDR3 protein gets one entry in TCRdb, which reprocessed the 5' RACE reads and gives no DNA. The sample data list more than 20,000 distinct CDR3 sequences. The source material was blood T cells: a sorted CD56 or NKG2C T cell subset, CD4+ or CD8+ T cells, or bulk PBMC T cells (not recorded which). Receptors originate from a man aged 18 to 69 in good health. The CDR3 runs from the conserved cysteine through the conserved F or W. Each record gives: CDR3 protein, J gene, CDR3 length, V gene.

CDR3 protein: CSARGQGQNQPQHF
J gene: TRBJ1-5
CDR3 length: 14
V gene: TRBV20-1

CDR3 protein: CASSVAQGAQETQYF
J gene: TRBJ2-5
CDR3 length: 15
V gene: TRBV9

CDR3 protein: CATSRDRGLDTDTQYF
J gene: TRBJ2-3
CDR3 length: 16
V gene: TRBV15

CDR3 protein: CASSAQGFSSYNEQFF
J gene: TRBJ2-1
CDR3 length: 16
V gene: TRBV27

CDR3 protein: CASSTLGTVSYNEQFF
J gene: TRBJ2-1
CDR3 length: 16
V gene: TRBV5-6

CDR3 protein: CASSYTGGSSYEQYF
J gene: TRBJ2-7
CDR3 length: 15
V gene: TRBV6-5

CDR3 protein: CASSLVGIMNTEAFF
J gene: TRBJ1-1
CDR3 length: 15
V gene: TRBV5-6

CDR3 protein: CASSYGGTQYF
J gene: TRBJ2-3
CDR3 length: 11
V gene: TRBV6-2/TRBV6-3

CDR3 protein: CASNGLNSYEQYF
J gene: TRBJ2-7
CDR3 length: 13
V gene: TRBV6-1

CDR3 protein: CASIAGAIHGELFF
J gene: TRBJ2-2
CDR3 length: 14
V gene: TRBV6-2/TRBV6-3

CDR3 protein: CASSQLRLEGSGNTIYF
J gene: TRBJ1-3
CDR3 length: 17
V gene: TRBV3-1

CDR3 protein: CSARTLQGEGQPQHF
J gene: TRBJ1-5
CDR3 length: 15
V gene: TRBV20-1

CDR3 protein: CASSQDIQGVTYEQYF
J gene: TRBJ2-7
CDR3 length: 16
V gene: TRBV4-3

CDR3 protein: CASSFESSKETQYF
J gene: TRBJ2-5
CDR3 length: 14
V gene: TRBV12-3/TRBV12-4

CDR3 protein: CAARGTAYEQYF
J gene: TRBJ2-7
CDR3 length: 12
V gene: TRBV10-3

CDR3 protein: CASSVLGNEQFF
J gene: TRBJ2-1
CDR3 length: 12
V gene: TRBV27

CDR3 protein: CASSKRQLSNTGELFF
J gene: TRBJ2-2
CDR3 length: 16
V gene: TRBV6-2/TRBV6-3

CDR3 protein: CSARDITGGTETQYF
J gene: TRBJ2-5
CDR3 length: 15
V gene: TRBV20-1

CDR3 protein: CASSSSGGPSYEQYF
J gene: TRBJ2-7
CDR3 length: 15
V gene: TRBV7-9

CDR3 protein: CASSQGGPFDTQYF
J gene: TRBJ2-3
CDR3 length: 14
V gene: TRBV3-1

CDR3 protein: CASSLVEVGKTQYF
J gene: TRBJ2-5
CDR3 length: 14
V gene: TRBV5-6

CDR3 protein: CATSPFGVNQPQHF
J gene: TRBJ1-5
CDR3 length: 14
V gene: TRBV24-1

CDR3 protein: CASSLGRTNTGELFF
J gene: TRBJ2-2
CDR3 length: 15
V gene: TRBV7-3

CDR3 protein: CASSLAETGGFDGYTF
J gene: TRBJ1-2
CDR3 length: 16
V gene: TRBV7-2

CDR3 protein: CASSVGTGWNGYTF
J gene: TRBJ1-2
CDR3 length: 14
V gene: TRBV14

CDR3 protein: CASNRGGLAGAGANVLTF
J gene: TRBJ2-6
CDR3 length: 18
V gene: TRBV28

CDR3 protein: CASSLTGYVAVDSPLHF
J gene: TRBJ1-6
CDR3 length: 17
V gene: TRBV27

CDR3 protein: CSVGTLANYGYTF
J gene: TRBJ1-2
CDR3 length: 13
V gene: TRBV29-1

CDR3 protein: CASSWFRETYEQYF
J gene: TRBJ2-7
CDR3 length: 14
V gene: TRBV28

CDR3 protein: CASSLTGAEQYF
J gene: TRBJ2-7
CDR3 length: 12
V gene: TRBV5-5

CDR3 protein: CATSDPNQPQHF
J gene: TRBJ1-5
CDR3 length: 12
V gene: TRBV15

CDR3 protein: CASSPFEGARMDEQYF
J gene: TRBJ2-7
CDR3 length: 16
V gene: TRBV27

CDR3 protein: CAISESIAPGAYEQYF
J gene: TRBJ2-7
CDR3 length: 16
V gene: TRBV10-3

CDR3 protein: CASSSYSNEQYF
J gene: TRBJ2-7
CDR3 length: 12
V gene: TRBV7-2

CDR3 protein: CAISELAGSGNTIYF
J gene: TRBJ1-3
CDR3 length: 15
V gene: TRBV10-3